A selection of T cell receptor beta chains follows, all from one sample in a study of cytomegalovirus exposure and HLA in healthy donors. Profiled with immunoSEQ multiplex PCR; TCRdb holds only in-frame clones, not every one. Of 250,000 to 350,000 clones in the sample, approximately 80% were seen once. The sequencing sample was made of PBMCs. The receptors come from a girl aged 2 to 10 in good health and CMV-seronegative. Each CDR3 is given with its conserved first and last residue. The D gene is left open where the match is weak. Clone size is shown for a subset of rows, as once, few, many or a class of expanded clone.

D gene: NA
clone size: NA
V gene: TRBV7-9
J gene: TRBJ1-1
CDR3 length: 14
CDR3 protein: CASSLSGGDTEAFF
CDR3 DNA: TGTGCCAGCAGCTTAAGCGGTGGGGACACTGAAGCTTTCTTT

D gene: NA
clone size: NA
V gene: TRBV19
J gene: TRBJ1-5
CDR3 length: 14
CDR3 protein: CASSIQYSNQPQHF
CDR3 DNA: TGTGCCAGTAGTATTCAGTATAGCAATCAGCCCCAGCATTTT

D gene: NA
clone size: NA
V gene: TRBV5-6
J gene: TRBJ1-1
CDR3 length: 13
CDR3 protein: CASKIGTGWKAFF
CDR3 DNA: TGTGCCAGCAAAATAGGTACAGGTTGGAAAGCTTTCTTT

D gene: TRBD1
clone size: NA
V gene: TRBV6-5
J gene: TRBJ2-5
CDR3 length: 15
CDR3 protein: CASSSQGTGGETQYF
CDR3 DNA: TGTGCCAGCAGTTCCCAGGGGACAGGTGGGGAGACCCAGTACTTC

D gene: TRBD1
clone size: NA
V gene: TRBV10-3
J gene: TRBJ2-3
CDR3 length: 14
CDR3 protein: CAIRGQVRTDTQYF
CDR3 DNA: TGTGCCATCAGGGGACAGGTGCGCACAGATACGCAGTATTTT

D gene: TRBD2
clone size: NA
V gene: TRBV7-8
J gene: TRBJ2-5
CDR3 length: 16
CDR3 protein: CASSLAGAGGEETQYF
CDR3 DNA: TGTGCCAGCAGCTTAGCAGGAGCGGGGGGGGAAGAGACCCAGTACTTC

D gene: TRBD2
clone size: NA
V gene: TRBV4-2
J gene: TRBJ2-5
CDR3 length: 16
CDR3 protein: CASSQGFGGYQETQYF
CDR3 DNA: TGTGCCAGCAGCCAAGGGTTCGGGGGGTACCAAGAGACCCAGTACTTC

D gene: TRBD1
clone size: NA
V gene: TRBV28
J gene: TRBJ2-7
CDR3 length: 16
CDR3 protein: CASSTTGTGNGNEQYF
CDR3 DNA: TGTGCCAGCAGTACAACCGGGACAGGGAATGGGAACGAGCAGTACTTC

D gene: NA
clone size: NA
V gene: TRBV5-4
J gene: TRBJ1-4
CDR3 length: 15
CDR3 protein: CASSRKSHGNEKLFF
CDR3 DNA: TGTGCCAGCAGCCGCAAATCACACGGGAATGAAAAACTGTTTTTT

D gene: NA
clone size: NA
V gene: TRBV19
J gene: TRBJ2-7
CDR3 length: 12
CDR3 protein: CASSIVQGSQYF
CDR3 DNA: TGTGCCAGTAGTATTGTACAGGGCAGCCAGTACTTC

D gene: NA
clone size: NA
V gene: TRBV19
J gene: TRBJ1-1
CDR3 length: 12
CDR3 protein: CASSPVNTEAFF
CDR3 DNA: TGTGCCAGTTCCCCAGTAAACACTGAAGCTTTCTTT

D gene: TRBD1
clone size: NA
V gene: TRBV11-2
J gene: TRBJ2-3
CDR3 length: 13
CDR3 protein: CASSRDSTDTQYF
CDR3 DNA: TGTGCCAGCAGCCGGGACAGTACAGATACGCAGTATTTT

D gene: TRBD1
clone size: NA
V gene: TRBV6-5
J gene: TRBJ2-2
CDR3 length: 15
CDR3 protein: CASSFGGTGLRELFF
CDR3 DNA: TGTGCCAGCAGTTTCGGAGGGACAGGGCTCAGGGAGCTGTTTTTT

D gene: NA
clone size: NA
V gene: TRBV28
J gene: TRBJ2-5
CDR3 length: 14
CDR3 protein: CATKAGGSKETQYF
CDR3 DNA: TGTGCCACTAAAGCCGGGGGATCGAAAGAGACCCAGTACTTC

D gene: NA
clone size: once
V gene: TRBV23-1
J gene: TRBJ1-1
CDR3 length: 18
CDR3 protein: CASSPQRSTEEMNTEAFF
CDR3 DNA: TGCGCCAGCAGTCCCCAGCGTTCGACGGAAGAGATGAACACTGAAGCTTTCTTT

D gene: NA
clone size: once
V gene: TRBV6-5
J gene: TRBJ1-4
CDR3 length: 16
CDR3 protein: CASSYRQSWGDEKLFF
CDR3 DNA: TGTGCCAGCAGTTACCGACAGTCTTGGGGGGATGAAAAACTGTTTTTT

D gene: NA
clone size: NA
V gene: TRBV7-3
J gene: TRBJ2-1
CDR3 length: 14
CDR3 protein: CASSLEVSYNEQFF
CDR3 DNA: TGTGCCAGCAGCCTGGAGGTCAGTTACAATGAGCAGTTCTTC

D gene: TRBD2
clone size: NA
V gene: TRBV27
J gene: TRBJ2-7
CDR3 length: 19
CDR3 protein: CASSLSAPGLGGFSYEQYF
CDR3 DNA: TGTGCCAGCAGTTTATCTGCTCCGGGACTAGGAGGGTTCTCCTACGAGCAGTACTTC

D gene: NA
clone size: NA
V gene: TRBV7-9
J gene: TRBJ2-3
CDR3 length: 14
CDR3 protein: CASSLVGVVDTQYF
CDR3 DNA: TGTGCCAGCAGCTTAGTCGGAGTTGTGGATACGCAGTATTTT

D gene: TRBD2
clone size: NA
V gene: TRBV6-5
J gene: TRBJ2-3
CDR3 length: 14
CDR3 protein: CASSLRESTDTQYF
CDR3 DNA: TGTGCCAGCAGTTTGCGGGAGAGCACAGATACGCAGTATTTT

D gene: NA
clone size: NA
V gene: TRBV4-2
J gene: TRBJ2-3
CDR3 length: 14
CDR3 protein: CASSLGQRTDTQYF
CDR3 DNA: TGTGCCAGCAGCCTCGGACAGCGCACAGATACGCAGTATTTT

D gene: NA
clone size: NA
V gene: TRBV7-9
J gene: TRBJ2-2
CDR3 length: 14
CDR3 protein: CASSLTGNTGELFF
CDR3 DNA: TGTGCCAGCAGCTTAACCGGGAACACCGGGGAGCTGTTTTTT

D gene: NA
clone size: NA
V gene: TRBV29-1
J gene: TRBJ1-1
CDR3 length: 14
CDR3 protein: CSVDPPRVNTEAFF
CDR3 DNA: TGCAGCGTTGATCCCCCCCGGGTGAACACTGAAGCTTTCTTT

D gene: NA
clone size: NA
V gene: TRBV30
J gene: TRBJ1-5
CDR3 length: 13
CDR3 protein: CAWARGINQPQHF
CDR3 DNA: TGTGCCTGGGCCAGGGGAATCAATCAGCCCCAGCATTTT

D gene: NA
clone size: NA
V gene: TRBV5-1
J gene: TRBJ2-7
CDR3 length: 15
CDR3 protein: CASSLDVRSSYEQYF
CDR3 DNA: TGCGCCAGCAGCCTGGATGTGCGAAGCTCCTACGAGCAGTACTTC

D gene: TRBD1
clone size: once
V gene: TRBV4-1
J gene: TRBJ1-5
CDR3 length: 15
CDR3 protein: CTSSRGQGLNQPQHF
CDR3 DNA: TGCACCAGCAGCCGGGGACAGGGGCTCAATCAGCCCCAGCATTTT

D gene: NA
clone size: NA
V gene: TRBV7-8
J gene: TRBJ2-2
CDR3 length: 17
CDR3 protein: CASSSLPRLPNTGELFF
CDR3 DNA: TGTGCCAGCAGCTCCCTTCCCCGACTCCCGAACACCGGGGAGCTGTTTTTT

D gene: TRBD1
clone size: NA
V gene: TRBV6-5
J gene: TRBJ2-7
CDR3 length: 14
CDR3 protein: CASSTGGALYEQYF
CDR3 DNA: TGTGCCAGCAGTACAGGGGGCGCTTTATACGAGCAGTACTTC

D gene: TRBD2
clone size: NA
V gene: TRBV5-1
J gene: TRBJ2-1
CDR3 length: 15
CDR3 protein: CASSLITSGSNEQFF
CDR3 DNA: TGCGCCAGCAGCTTAATTACTAGCGGGAGTAATGAGCAGTTCTTC

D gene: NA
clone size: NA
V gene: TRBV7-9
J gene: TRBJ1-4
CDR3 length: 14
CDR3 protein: CASSSPGNNEKLFF
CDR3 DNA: TGTGCCAGCAGCTCGCCGGGAAATAATGAAAAACTGTTTTTT

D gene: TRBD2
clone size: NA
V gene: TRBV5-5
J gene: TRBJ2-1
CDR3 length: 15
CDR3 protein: CASSFGGRTYNEQFF
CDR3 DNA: TGTGCCAGCAGCTTTGGCGGGAGGACCTACAATGAGCAGTTCTTC

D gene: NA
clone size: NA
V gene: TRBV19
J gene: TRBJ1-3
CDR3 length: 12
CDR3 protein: CASGFSGNTIYF
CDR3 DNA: TGTGCTTCCGGGTTCTCTGGAAACACCATATATTTT

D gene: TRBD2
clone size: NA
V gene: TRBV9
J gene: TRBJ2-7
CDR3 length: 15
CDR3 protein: CASSRPGTSVSEQYF
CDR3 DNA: TGTGCCAGCAGCCGTCCCGGGACTAGCGTCTCTGAGCAGTACTTC

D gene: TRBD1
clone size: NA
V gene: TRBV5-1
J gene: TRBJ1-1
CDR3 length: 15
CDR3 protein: CASSPRTGGDTEAFF
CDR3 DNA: TGCGCCAGCAGCCCGAGGACAGGGGGGGACACTGAAGCTTTCTTT

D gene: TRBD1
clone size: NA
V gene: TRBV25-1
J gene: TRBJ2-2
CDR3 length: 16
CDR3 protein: CASSDPDRGSTGELFF
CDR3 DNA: TGTGCCAGCAGTGACCCGGACAGGGGGAGCACCGGGGAGCTGTTTTTT

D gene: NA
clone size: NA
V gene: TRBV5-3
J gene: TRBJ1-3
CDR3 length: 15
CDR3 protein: CARSPRGGRRNTIYF
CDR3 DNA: TGTGCCAGAAGCCCTAGGGGGGGCCGTCGAAACACCATATATTTT

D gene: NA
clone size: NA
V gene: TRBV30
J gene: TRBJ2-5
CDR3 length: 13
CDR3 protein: CAWSRGYQETQYF
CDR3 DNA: TGTGCCTGGAGTAGAGGGTACCAAGAGACCCAGTACTTC

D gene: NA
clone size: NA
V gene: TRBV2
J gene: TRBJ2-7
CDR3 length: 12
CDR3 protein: CASTGEAYEQYF
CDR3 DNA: TGTGCCAGCACCGGGGAGGCCTACGAGCAGTACTTC

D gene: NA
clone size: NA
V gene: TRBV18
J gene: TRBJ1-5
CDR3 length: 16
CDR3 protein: CASSVDGFYSNQPQHF
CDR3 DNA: TGTGCCAGCTCAGTCGACGGGTTCTACAGCAATCAGCCCCAGCATTTT

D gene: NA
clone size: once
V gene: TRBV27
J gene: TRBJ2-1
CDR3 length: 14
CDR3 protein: CASSEPGVRNEQFF
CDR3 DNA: TGTGCCAGCAGTGAACCCGGGGTACGTAATGAGCAGTTCTTC

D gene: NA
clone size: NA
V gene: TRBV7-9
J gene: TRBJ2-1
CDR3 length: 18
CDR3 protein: CASSETRSSASLYHEQFF
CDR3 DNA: TGTGCCAGCAGCGAGACGAGGTCTAGCGCTAGCCTTTACCATGAGCAGTTCTTC

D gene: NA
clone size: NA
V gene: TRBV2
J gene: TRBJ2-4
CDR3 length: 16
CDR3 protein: CASSWGGGIAKNIQYF
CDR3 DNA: TGTGCCAGCAGTTGGGGAGGTGGGATAGCCAAAAACATTCAGTACTTC

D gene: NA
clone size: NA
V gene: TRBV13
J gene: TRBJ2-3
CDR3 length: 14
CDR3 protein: CASSFGTYTDTQYF
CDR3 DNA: TGTGCCAGCAGCTTTGGGACATACACAGATACGCAGTATTTT

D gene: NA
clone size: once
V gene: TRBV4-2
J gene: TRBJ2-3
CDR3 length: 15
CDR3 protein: CASSQVGESTDTQYF
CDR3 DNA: TGTGCCAGCAGCCAAGTCGGAGAGAGCACAGATACGCAGTATTTT

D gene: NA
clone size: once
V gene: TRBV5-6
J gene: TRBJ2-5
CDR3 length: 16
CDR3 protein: CASSLSSYRYQETQYF
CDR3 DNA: TGTGCCAGCAGCTTAAGTAGTTACCGATACCAAGAGACCCAGTACTTC

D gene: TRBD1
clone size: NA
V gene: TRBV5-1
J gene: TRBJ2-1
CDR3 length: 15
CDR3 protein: CASSGDRGTINEQFF
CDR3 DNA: TGCGCCAGCAGCGGAGACAGGGGAACGATCAATGAGCAGTTCTTC

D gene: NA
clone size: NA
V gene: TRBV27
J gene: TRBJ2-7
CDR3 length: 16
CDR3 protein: CASSPLSQTGLYEQYF
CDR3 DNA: TGTGCCAGCAGTCCACTCTCGCAGACTGGACTTTACGAGCAGTACTTC

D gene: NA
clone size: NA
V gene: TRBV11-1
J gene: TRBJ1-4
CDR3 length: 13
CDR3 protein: CASSRSGYEKLFF
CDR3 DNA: TGTGCCAGCAGCCGGTCAGGGTATGAAAAACTGTTTTTT

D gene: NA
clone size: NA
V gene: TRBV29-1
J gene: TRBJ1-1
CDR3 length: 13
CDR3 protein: CSVEEGANTEAFF
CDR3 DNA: TGCAGCGTTGAAGAGGGGGCGAACACTGAAGCTTTCTTT

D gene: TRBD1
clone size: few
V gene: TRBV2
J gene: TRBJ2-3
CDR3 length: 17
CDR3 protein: CASSERRTGRGTDTQYF
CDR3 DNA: TGTGCCAGCAGTGAAAGAAGGACAGGGAGAGGCACAGATACGCAGTATTTT

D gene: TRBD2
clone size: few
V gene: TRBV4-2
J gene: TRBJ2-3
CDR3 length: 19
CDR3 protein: CASSHLRKSGRPPPDTQYF
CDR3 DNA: TGTGCCAGCAGCCACCTCAGAAAAAGCGGGAGGCCCCCCCCAGATACGCAGTATTTT

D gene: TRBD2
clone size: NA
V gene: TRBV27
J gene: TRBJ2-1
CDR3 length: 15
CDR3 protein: CASSLGTTGNNEQFF
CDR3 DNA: TGTGCCAGCAGTTTAGGGACTACTGGGAACAATGAGCAGTTCTTC

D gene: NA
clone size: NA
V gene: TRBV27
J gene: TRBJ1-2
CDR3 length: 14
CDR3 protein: CASSARGLNYGYTF
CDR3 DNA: TGTGCCAGCAGTGCCAGGGGCCTAAACTATGGCTACACCTTC